Listed below are T cell receptor beta chains from one sample, sequenced in a study of human T cells and chemical hapten exposure. One entry per CDR3 protein results from TCRdb running MiXCR on the RACE reads. The table has approximately 260,000 distinct CDR3 sequences, about 9.4% seen once. The starting material was whole blood, obtained in connection with sensitization to the hapten diphenylcyclopropenone (DPC). These receptors all stem from a woman in her 40s with alopecia areata. Some clones in this sample may be carry-over from other donors' samples. CDR3s include the opening cysteine and the closing phenylalanine or tryptophan. A D gene is named only where the DNA matches it firmly. The size field is filled for only some rows; it gives once, few, many or a size class.

J gene | V gene | clone size | D gene | CDR3 DNA | CDR3 protein
TRBJ2-1 | TRBV2 | few | - | TGTGCCAGCAGTGATATGGAGGGTAGAGGGGAAGGGCAGTTCTTC | CASSDMEGRGEGQFF
TRBJ2-1 | TRBV10-3 | - | - | TGTGCCATCAGTGATCCGATCCGGGGGGCCCTCGGGGAGCAGTTCTTC | CAISDPIRGALGEQFF
TRBJ2-5 | TRBV4-3 | many | TRBD1 | TGCGCCAGCAGCGAAGGACAGGGGGTAGAGACCCAGTACTTC | CASSEGQGVETQYF
TRBJ1-1 | TRBV6-5 | many | - | TGTGCCAGCAGTTACGTGGCAGGGATGATGAACACTGAAGCTTTCTTT | CASSYVAGMMNTEAFF
TRBJ2-3 | TRBV2 | many | TRBD2 | TGTGCCAGCACTTCACCGGGACTAGCGGAGCGAGATACGCAGTATTTT | CASTSPGLAERDTQYF
TRBJ1-2 | TRBV7-9 | few | TRBD1 | TGTGCCGCGAACACCGGGACAGGGGGCGTCGGCTACACCTTC | CAANTGTGGVGYTF
TRBJ2-5 | TRBV27 | - | - | TGTGCCAGCACTGGGGCCGGGGCCCAAGAGACCCAGTACTTC | CASTGAGAQETQYF
TRBJ2-7 | TRBV10-3 | - | - | TGTGCCATCAGACTAGCCGCCCTTTACGAGCAGTACTTC | CAIRLAALYEQYF
TRBJ2-7 | TRBV7-2 | - | - | TGTGCCAGCAGCTTAGGGACTATCCAGGAGCAGTACTTC | CASSLGTIQEQYF
TRBJ1-4 | TRBV30 | few | TRBD1 | TGTGCCTGGCAACGGACAGGGGGGAGTGAAAAACTGTTTTTT | CAWQRTGGSEKLFF
TRBJ2-7 | TRBV2 | - | - | TGTGCCAGCAGGCCGGACAGAATGCCCTCCTACGAGCAGTACTTC | CASRPDRMPSYEQYF
TRBJ1-3 | TRBV6-5 | few | - | TGTGCCAGCAGTTCACAGGGTTTTGGCGGAAACACCATATATTTT | CASSSQGFGGNTIYF
TRBJ1-2 | TRBV7-9 | - | TRBD1 | TGTGCCAGCAGCCAGGGGGCGGGAAGCTATGGCTACACCTTC | CASSQGAGSYGYTF
TRBJ2-3 | TRBV30 | few | - | TGTGCCTGGAGTGGTCGGAAGGAGGGAGGAACAGATACGCAGTATTTT | CAWSGRKEGGTDTQYF
TRBJ1-2 | TRBV6-6 | - | - | TGTGCCAGCAGTTACTCTGGGGGAGGCTATGGCTACACCTTC | CASSYSGGGYGYTF
TRBJ1-5 | TRBV28 | - | - | TGTGCCAGCTGGGGAGGGGATCAGCCCCAGCATTTT | CASWGGDQPQHF
TRBJ2-1 | TRBV14 | many | - | TGTGCCAGCAGCCAAATGACTAGGGCTTTCCATGAGCAGTTCTTC | CASSQMTRAFHEQFF
TRBJ2-3 | TRBV29-1 | few | TRBD2 | TGCAGCGTCCATGGACTAGCGGGAGGGAGCACAGATACGCAGTATTTT | CSVHGLAGGSTDTQYF
TRBJ1-5 | TRBV28 | few | - | TGTGCGGTACATAGCGGCCGGCAGCCCCAGCATTTT | CAVHSGRQPQHF
TRBJ2-3 | TRBV6-2/TRBV6-3 | many | TRBD2 | TGTGCCAGCAGTTATTCGACTAGCGGGAGGGCCGAAGATACGCAGTATTTT | CASSYSTSGRAEDTQYF
TRBJ2-1 | TRBV10-3 | - | - | TGTGCCATCAGTGATTTGTACAATGAGCAGTTCTTC | CAISDLYNEQFF
TRBJ1-6 | TRBV4-3 | many | - | TGCGCCAGCAGCCAAGACCATGAGAGGGCGAGCTCCTATAATTCACCCCTCCACTTT | CASSQDHERASSYNSPLHF
TRBJ2-1 | TRBV30 | few | TRBD1 | TGTGCCTGGAGTGTACCGCCATCAGGGGGCGCCTACAATGAGCAGTTCTTC | CAWSVPPSGGAYNEQFF
TRBJ2-3 | TRBV5-1 | many | - | TGCGCCAGCAGCTTGGGGTCCTCGGGGTCCGCAGATACGCAGTATTTT | CASSLGSSGSADTQYF
TRBJ1-1 | TRBV6-2/TRBV6-3 | few | - | TGTGCCAGCAGACGAAGAAGGGACACTGAAGCTTTCTTT | CASRRRRDTEAFF
TRBJ2-3 | TRBV7-9 | few | TRBD1 | TGTGCCAGCAGCAGGGGGACAGGGCCGACAGATACGCAGTATTTT | CASSRGTGPTDTQYF
TRBJ1-4 | TRBV6-5 | - | TRBD1 | TGTGCCAGCAGTTACACTAAACCGGGACAGGGAGGAGAAAAACTGTTTTTT | CASSYTKPGQGGEKLFF
TRBJ1-6 | TRBV2 | few | - | TGTGCCAGCATGCGCCAGGGGAGCCTTAATTCACCCCTCCACTTT | CASMRQGSLNSPLHF
TRBJ2-7 | TRBV5-6 | - | TRBD1 | TGTGCCAGCAGCTTGGGGACAGGGGCCTTCACCTTC | CASSLGTGAFTF
TRBJ2-5 | TRBV7-2 | few | TRBD2 | TGTGCCAGCAGCTTGGGAGGACTAGCGGGAGGAAAAACCCAGTACTTC | CASSLGGLAGGKTQYF
TRBJ2-7 | TRBV11-2 | few | - | TGTGCCAGCAGCTTAGATCAAGCGGGCGGGTACGAGCAGTACTTC | CASSLDQAGGYEQYF